The 5 T cell receptor beta chains presented below share a single source sample, sequenced in a study of CD8 T cells in Susac syndrome. Reverse transcription used about 0.45 to 1 ug RNA and random hexamers. TCRdb independently ran MiXCR on the immunoSEQ multiplex PCR reads; one entry per CDR3 protein. Of some 120,000 distinct CDR3 sequences in the sample, about 96% were seen once. The sample taken for sequencing was CD4+ T cells from PBMCs. Receptors originate from a human donor in good health.

The chain couples TRBV27 to TRBJ2-3, with D perhaps matching TRBD1 (6 bases). The CDR3 sequence is 15 residues long. V lost 5 bases and J 2 bases, leaving 14 bases between the germline ends. CDR1 is MNHEY, CDR2 SMNVEV, per germline (reference sequence). CDR3 amino acids: CASSTQGLPTDTQYF. The CDR3 nucleotides are TGTGCCAGCAGTACCCAGGGGCTACCCACAGATACGCAGTATTTT.

The V and J genes are TRBV19 and TRBJ2-7; D unclear. Between the trimmed V and J ends, which lost 5 bases and 2 bases, there was a span of 16 bases. The CDR3 runs to 15 residues. The germline gives CDR1 LNHDA, CDR2 SQIVND (reference sequence). The CDR3 loop is CASSETGSLTYEQYF. As DNA, the CDR3 is TGTGCCAGTAGTGAGACCGGATCCCTCACCTACGAGCAGTACTTC. Looking up the rest from reference TRBV19 and TRBJ2-7 gives the full variable domain: DGGITQSPKYLFRKEGQNVTLSCEQNLNHDAMYWYRQDPGQGLRLIYYSQIVNDFQKGDIAEGYSVSREKKESFPLTVTSAQKNPTAFYLCASSETGSLTYEQYFGPGTRLTVT.

The gene calls are TRBV29-1 and TRBJ2-6, with D possibly matching TRBD2 (5 bases). The germline V gene has CDR1 SQVTM and CDR2 ANQGSEA. This CDR3 spans 14 amino acids. V lost 5 bases to trimming and J lost 0 bases, with 8 bases between them. The CDR3 here is CSVPRDSGANVLTF. The CDR3 region has the DNA TGCAGCGTTCCTCGGGACTCTGGGGCCAACGTCCTGACTTTC. Drawing the rest from reference TRBV29-1 and TRBJ2-6, the complete variable domain is SAVISQKPSRDICQRGTSLTIQCQVDSQVTMMFWYRQQPGQSLTLIATANQGSEATYESGFVIDKFPISRPNLTFSTLTVSNMSPEDSSIYLCSVPRDSGANVLTFGAGSRLTVL.

V is TRBV7-2 and J is TRBJ2-7, with D perhaps matching TRBD2 (6 bases). CDR1 is SGHTA, CDR2 FQGNSA, per germline. The CDR3 has 14 amino acids. V was cut by 6 bases and J by 4 bases, with 16 bases left in between. CDR3 nucleotide sequence: TGTGCCAGCAGGTTTGGGGGGTCCTCTTACGAGCAGTACTTC. Translating it yields CASRFGGSSYEQYF.

V usage is TRBV5-6 and J usage is TRBJ2-1, with 10 bases lining up with TRBD2. CDR1 and CDR2 (germline): SGHDT, YYEEEE. This CDR3 contains 16 residues. Unmatched junction bases numbered 6, after V lost 1 base and J lost 5 bases. Here the CDR3 reads CASSLPGLASHNEQFF. The CDR3 DNA is TGTGCCAGCAGCTTGCCGGGACTAGCGAGTCACAATGAGCAGTTCTTC.